This T cell receptor beta chain was profiled in a study of immune evolution from preneoplasia to lung adenocarcinoma. Overall study context: HLA loss of heterozygosity: about 7% AIS, roughly 15% MIA, over 25% ADC, none AAH. The study's findings and limits: T cell clonality was higher in KRAS-mutant than EGFR-mutant or wild-type nodules. From normal lung to invasive adenocarcinoma, top clone frequencies appeared to decrease.

The V end was cut by 0 bases, the J end by 4 bases, with 17 bases between. The CDR3 has 17 residues. Germline V lookup: CDR1 SGDLS, CDR2 YYNGEE. The assay was immunoSEQ multiplex PCR, and TCRdb's table has in-frame clones only and misses some. The sample contains approximately 3,700 clones, around nine tenths of which appear only once. Worth noting for this clone: Its antigen remains unknown.

This TCR derives from a donor aged 70 or older with lung adenocarcinoma. This chain uses TRBV9 with TRBJ1-3; D gene unclear. Sequencing was done on a sample of FFPE minimally invasive lung adenocarcinoma tissue. The CDR3 bases are TGTGCCAGCAGCGTAGAGTTCTGGCCTGATGGAGGAAACACCATATATTTT. The encoded protein is CASSVEFWPDGGNTIYF. The full variable domain, its missing parts supplied by reference TRBV9 and TRBJ1-3, is DSGVTQTPKHLITATGQRVTLRCSPRSGDLSVYWYQQSLDQGLQFLIQYYNGEERAKGNILERFSAQQFPDLHSELNLSSLELGDSALYFCASSVEFWPDGGNTIYFGEGSWLTVV.